This paragraph reports one TCR beta chain. Its matching antigen is unknown. An end of the junction does not agree with germline; a read error may underlie this. This CDR3 has 17 amino acids. Germline assignment: CDR1 SGHTA and CDR2 FQGNSA. These data belong to a study of cytomegalovirus exposure and HLA in healthy donors. Study-wide context: As released early, the data held some 85 million unique TCRs from HLA-typed donors. Study results and limitations: Roughly uniform sequencing depth across donors was assumed, possibly incorrectly.

The PCR made use of 60 Vbeta and 13 Jbeta primers. Sequencing used immunoSEQ multiplex PCR; TCRdb keeps in-frame clones, though not all of them. The table lists 65,000 to 70,000 clones, around three quarters of them singletons. The TCR sequence derives from a man in his fifties in good health and CMV-seronegative. Sequenced sample: PBMCs. The V and J genes are TRBV7-2 and TRBJ1-2, with 8 bases matching TRBD1. CDR3 in amino acids: CASRLGSLTGASYGYTF. The CDR3 nucleotides are TGTGCCAGCAGATTAGGGTCTCTGACAGGGGCAAGCTATGGCTACACCTTC.